Listed below are T cell receptor beta chains from one sample, sequenced in a study of Graves' ophthalmopathy and Graves' hyperthyroidism. Via MiXCR, TCRdb re-called the multiplex PCR reads, giving one row per CDR3 protein. The sample has over 450,000 distinct CDR3 sequences, over 13% seen once. The sequenced sample consisted of blood. Source of these receptors: a woman under 40 with Graves' ophthalmopathy. Both conserved end residues are part of each CDR3. D genes are given only for firm matches. Not every row has a clone size; where given, it reads once, few, many or a size class.

d_call j_call v_call clone_size cdr3_length cdr3_nt cdr3_aa
TRBD1 TRBJ1-1 TRBV12-3/TRBV12-4 many 14 TGTGCCAGCTCACCACGAACAGGGGGCACTGAAGCTTTCTTT CASSPRTGGTEAFF
TRBD1 TRBJ2-7 TRBV18 many 17 TGTGCCAGCTCACTCCTAAGGTGGGGGACAGGGGCCCCCGAGCAGTACTTC CASSLLRWGTGAPEQYF
NA TRBJ2-2 TRBV7-3 many 15 TGTGCCAGCAGCTTGTCAGGGACTTCCACCGGGGAGCTGTTTTTT CASSLSGTSTGELFF
TRBD2 TRBJ2-5 TRBV6-1 many 14 TGTGCCAGCACCAAGGGAGGGGTCGTCGAAACCCAGTACTTC CASTKGGVVETQYF
NA TRBJ1-3 TRBV6-5 many 14 TGTGCCAGCAGACCCCGCCAGGGTGGATACACCATATATTTT CASRPRQGGYTIYF
TRBD1 TRBJ1-1 TRBV6-1 many 14 TGTGCCAGCAGTGAATCGACAGGGTTTACTGAAGCTTTCTTT CASSESTGFTEAFF
NA TRBJ1-2 TRBV12-3/TRBV12-4 many 14 TGTGCCAGCAGTTTCGGCGGCCGAGTCGGTGGCTACACCTTC CASSFGGRVGGYTF
NA TRBJ2-5 TRBV20-1 many 16 TGCAGTGCTTTGTCCCGGGACCATTTTGGTGGAGAGACCCAGTACTTC CSALSRDHFGGETQYF
NA TRBJ1-2 TRBV6-5 many 15 TGTGCCAGCAGTAACTACGGACGGATGAACTATGGCTACACCTTC CASSNYGRMNYGYTF
TRBD1 TRBJ2-7 TRBV5-1 once 16 TGCGCCAGCAGCTTGGCAGGACAGGCGAGCTCCTACGAGCAGTACTTC CASSLAGQASSYEQYF
TRBD1 TRBJ1-2 TRBV6-2/TRBV6-3 NA 14 TGTGCCAGCAGTGTGGATCTTTGGACAGGGGTTTACACCTTC CASSVDLWTGVYTF
TRBD1 TRBJ1-1 TRBV12-3/TRBV12-4 NA 16 TGTGCCAGCAGTTACCGGGACAGACCAATGAACACTGAAGCTTTCTTT CASSYRDRPMNTEAFF
NA TRBJ1-1 TRBV12-3/TRBV12-4 NA 12 TGTGCCAGCAGCAACAGGGTTCCTGAAGCTTTCTTT CASSNRVPEAFF
NA TRBJ1-1 TRBV28 many 13 TGTGCCAGCAGGTGGACTGGGAACACTGAAGCTTTCTTT CASRWTGNTEAFF
TRBD1 TRBJ2-5 TRBV29-1 many 13 TGCAGCGTTGGGGACAGATTCCAAGAGACCCAGTACTTC CSVGDRFQETQYF
TRBD1 TRBJ1-2 TRBV12-3/TRBV12-4 many 13 TGTGCCAGCAGCCACGCAGGGGGCGTCGGCTACACCTTC CASSHAGGVGYTF
NA TRBJ1-1 TRBV27 many 14 TGTGCCAGCAGTACCGGGGGGAGGGTCACTGAAGCTTTCTTT CASSTGGRVTEAFF
NA TRBJ1-1 TRBV10-3 many 15 TGTGCCATCAGTGAGTCGGTGGTACCGAACACTGAAGCTTTCTTT CAISESVVPNTEAFF
NA TRBJ1-1 TRBV12-3/TRBV12-4 many 12 TGTGCCAGCAGTTTAGATCTTACTGAAGCTTTCTTT CASSLDLTEAFF
NA TRBJ2-2 TRBV29-1 many 14 TGCAGCGCCGCACGCGGTAGTTCGGCCGGGGAGCTGTTTTTT CSAARGSSAGELFF
NA TRBJ2-7 TRBV12-3/TRBV12-4 many 14 TGTGCCAGCAGTCTCTCGGCCGTAACCTACGAGCAGTACTTC CASSLSAVTYEQYF
TRBD1 TRBJ1-2 TRBV4-1 few 16 TGCGCCAGCAGGACTGCGGGAGCCGGGACAGGGTACGGCTACACCTTC CASRTAGAGTGYGYTF
TRBD2 TRBJ2-7 TRBV2 NA 13 TGTGCCAGCAGGGCCGGACTAGCTAACGAGCAGTACTTC CASRAGLANEQYF
NA TRBJ2-2 TRBV9 few 12 TGTGCCAGCAGCCCCAGTCCCGGGGAGCTGTTTTTT CASSPSPGELFF
NA TRBJ2-7 TRBV27 many 12 TGTGCCAGCAGTTTGCAGTCCTACGAGCAGTACTTC CASSLQSYEQYF
NA TRBJ1-1 TRBV12-3/TRBV12-4 many 12 TGTGCCAGCAGTTTAGTGACCCTTCAAGCTTTCTTT CASSLVTLQAFF
TRBD1 TRBJ2-5 TRBV4-1 NA 15 TGCGCCAGCAGCCTGGAGACAGGGGATTCGGAGACCCAGTACTTC CASSLETGDSETQYF
NA TRBJ2-5 TRBV3-1 few 13 TGTGCCAGCAGCCGCTCCCGGTTCGGGACCCAGTACTTC CASSRSRFGTQYF
TRBD1 TRBJ1-5 TRBV12-3/TRBV12-4 NA 17 TGTGCCAGCAGTTTAAGTACGGACAGGGGTTTTAATCAGCCCCAGCATTTT CASSLSTDRGFNQPQHF
NA TRBJ2-5 TRBV4-1 NA 13 TGCGCCAGCAGCCAAGGGGGTTTAGAGACCCAGTACTTC CASSQGGLETQYF
TRBD1 TRBJ2-3 TRBV7-8 few 16 TGTGCCAGCAGCTTAACAGACAGGGGGCTGGCAGATACGCAGTATTTT CASSLTDRGLADTQYF
NA TRBJ1-5 TRBV4-1 few 16 TGCGCCAGCAGCCAAGGGGGCAGGGCCAGCAATCAGCCCCAGCATTTT CASSQGGRASNQPQHF
TRBD2 TRBJ2-7 TRBV2 few 17 TGTGCCAGCAGTGATTCTGGACTAGCGGGTCCCCCCTACGAGCAGTACTTC CASSDSGLAGPPYEQYF
NA TRBJ1-2 TRBV5-6 many 11 TGTGCCAGCAGCTTCGGTAATGGCTACACCTTC CASSFGNGYTF
NA TRBJ2-6 TRBV24-1 many 16 TGTGCCACCAGTGACGGTTGGGGCTCTGGGGCCAACGTCCTGACTTTC CATSDGWGSGANVLTF
NA TRBJ2-6 TRBV6-2/TRBV6-3 many 17 TGTGCCAGCAGTTATGGGAGACACCTCTCTGGGGCCAACGTCCTGACTTTC CASSYGRHLSGANVLTF
NA TRBJ1-3 TRBV20-1 many 14 TGCAGTGCTAGAGAAGGCGACTCTGGAAACACCATATATTTT CSAREGDSGNTIYF
NA TRBJ1-1 TRBV11-1 NA 16 TGTGCCAGCAGCTTAGCGTCAAGTGCTTCTACGACTGAAGCTTTCTTT CASSLASSASTTEAFF
NA TRBJ1-1 TRBV27 many 14 TGTGCCAGCAGTTTATATTCTGTGAACACTGAAGCTTTCTTT CASSLYSVNTEAFF
NA TRBJ1-5 TRBV5-8 many 15 TGTGCCAGCAGCTTGAGCTTTCTGGGAGACCAGCCCCAGCATTTT CASSLSFLGDQPQHF
NA TRBJ2-7 TRBV5-1 NA 16 TGCGCCAGCAGTTATCCCGGGACATTGATTCCCAGCGAGCAGTACTTC CASSYPGTLIPSEQYF
NA TRBJ2-5 TRBV12-3/TRBV12-4 many 17 TGTGCCAGCAGTTTAGCCCTCGCCGAAGGTAGACAAGAGACCCAGTACTTC CASSLALAEGRQETQYF
TRBD1 TRBJ2-7 TRBV28 many 13 TGTGCCAGCACCGCGGGACAGGACTACGAGCAGTACTTC CASTAGQDYEQYF
NA TRBJ1-1 TRBV27 many 12 TGTGCCAGCAGTTGGGTAGGGGGTGAAGCTTTCTTT CASSWVGGEAFF
NA TRBJ1-1 TRBV29-1 NA 11 TGCAGCGTTGACAGGGCTCAGGTGGCTTTCTTT CSVDRAQVAFF
NA TRBJ2-4 TRBV4-2 few 15 TGTGCCAGCAGCCAAGATAGGAACAGCAAAAACATTCAGTACTTC CASSQDRNSKNIQYF
NA TRBJ2-6 TRBV18 NA 16 TGTGCCAGCTCACCACTAATCCCCTCTGGGGCCAACGTCCTGACTTTC CASSPLIPSGANVLTF
TRBD1 TRBJ1-1 TRBV7-3 NA 17 TGTGCCAGCAGCTTAATAGGACAGGGGATCGGGGGCACTGAAGCTTTCTTT CASSLIGQGIGGTEAFF
NA TRBJ1-3 TRBV30 few 13 TGTGCCTGGACCGTGAACTCTGGAAACACCATATATTTT CAWTVNSGNTIYF